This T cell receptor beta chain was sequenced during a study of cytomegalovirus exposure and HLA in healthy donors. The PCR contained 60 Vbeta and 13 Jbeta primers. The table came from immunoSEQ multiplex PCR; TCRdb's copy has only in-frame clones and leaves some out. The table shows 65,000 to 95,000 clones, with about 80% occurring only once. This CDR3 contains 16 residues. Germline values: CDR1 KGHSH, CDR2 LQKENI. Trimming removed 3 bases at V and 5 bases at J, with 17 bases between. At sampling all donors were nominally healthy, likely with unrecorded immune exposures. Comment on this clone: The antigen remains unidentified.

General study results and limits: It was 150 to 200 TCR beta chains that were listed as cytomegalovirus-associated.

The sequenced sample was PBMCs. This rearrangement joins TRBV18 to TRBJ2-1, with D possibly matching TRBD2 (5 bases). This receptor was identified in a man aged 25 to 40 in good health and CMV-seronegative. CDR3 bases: TGTGCCAGCTCACCGTTCGGCCCGTTCGGGGACAATGAGCAGTTCTTC. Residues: CASSPFGPFGDNEQFF.